The rows below give T cell receptor beta chains drawn from one sample of a study of T-cell reconstitution after alpha-beta-depleted transplantation in children. TCRdb redid the calling of the PCR reads with MiXCR, one entry per CDR3 protein. The sample consists of hundreds of thousands of distinct CDR3 sequences, about an eighth of them appearing once. Material: PBMCs from the stem cell graft donor, obtained from the stem cell graft. The receptors derive from a human donor who donated a stem cell graft to a child with combined immunodeficiency. CDR3s include the opening cysteine and the closing phenylalanine or tryptophan. Fields, in order: CDR3 length, J gene, D gene, clone size, V gene, CDR3 protein. The D gene is left open where the match is weak. Clone size is stated in some rows and not others, as once, few, many or a class when expanded.

15,TRBJ2-1,TRBD2,many,TRBV7-9,CASSLGGGNPGEQFF
15,TRBJ2-5,NA,few,TRBV5-1,CASSPNAREVETQYF
12,TRBJ2-1,NA,NA,TRBV12-3/TRBV12-4,CASSTGAGEQFF
18,TRBJ2-7,TRBD2,NA,TRBV7-8,CASSLSTSGRATKYEQYF
15,TRBJ2-1,NA,NA,TRBV7-6,CASSPPGQGYNEQFF
14,TRBJ2-1,NA,many,TRBV29-1,CSVLPLLSYNEQFF
14,TRBJ2-5,NA,many,TRBV29-1,CSVPAGLSGGTQYF
13,TRBJ2-5,TRBD1,NA,TRBV20-1,CSARGNRGETQYF
18,TRBJ2-3,TRBD2,few,TRBV7-8,CASSPRAGLAGVTDTQYF
14,TRBJ2-5,NA,few,TRBV6-2/TRBV6-3,CASSYRGPKETQYF
13,TRBJ1-2,NA,NA,TRBV10-3,CAISESDFYGYTF
14,TRBJ1-5,NA,many,TRBV7-2,CASSLVGRDQPQHF
12,TRBJ2-7,NA,few,TRBV15,CATSRDMDEQYF
18,TRBJ2-3,NA,few,TRBV6-5,CASSYSLDWGRGGDTQYF
15,TRBJ2-3,TRBD1,many,TRBV5-6,CASSLETGFSDTQYF
15,TRBJ2-2,TRBD1,many,TRBV5-1,CASSFQGVDTGELFF
16,TRBJ1-4,NA,few,TRBV7-9,CASSLGKGEHGEKLFF
15,TRBJ2-7,TRBD2,NA,TRBV19,CASSPFGGSSYEQYF
14,TRBJ1-1,NA,NA,TRBV5-1,CASKGGTLNTEAFF
16,TRBJ2-1,TRBD2,many,TRBV5-8,CASSLLAGGPYDEQFF
16,TRBJ2-3,TRBD2,few,TRBV7-2,CASREKTSGRGDTQYF
14,TRBJ1-1,NA,NA,TRBV4-2,CASSASQGTTEAFF
16,TRBJ2-5,TRBD2,NA,TRBV3-1,CASSQDPAGAQETQYF
15,TRBJ1-4,TRBD1,many,TRBV9,CASSVRTGSLEKLFF
14,TRBJ2-1,TRBD2,NA,TRBV7-2,CASSPWPGRDEQFF
13,TRBJ2-1,NA,NA,TRBV10-3,CAISEEPYNEQFF
12,TRBJ2-3,TRBD2,many,TRBV29-1,CSEETGTRTQYF
15,TRBJ2-7,TRBD2,few,TRBV2,CASSEPPSGSHEQYF
11,TRBJ2-1,NA,few,TRBV30,CACGYRFEQFF
14,TRBJ2-7,NA,few,TRBV7-9,CASSSDRTSYEQYF
17,TRBJ2-1,TRBD2,many,TRBV4-3,CASSQGSGVSSYNEQFF
13,TRBJ2-1,TRBD1,NA,TRBV7-2,CASSSSDRVVQFF
13,TRBJ2-7,TRBD1,few,TRBV29-1,CSVAWDRAYEQYF
17,TRBJ2-1,TRBD2,NA,TRBV9,CASSVSLAGGAYNEQFF
17,TRBJ2-3,TRBD1,NA,TRBV7-9,CASSPLTGDRRTDTQYF
13,TRBJ2-7,TRBD1,NA,TRBV27,CASRPTGPYEQYF
14,TRBJ1-4,TRBD1,few,TRBV12-3/TRBV12-4,CASNYGQGAEKLFF
15,TRBJ2-7,NA,few,TRBV7-6,CASSLGSSLLDEQYF
11,TRBJ1-4,NA,few,TRBV7-9,CASSTWEKLFF
12,TRBJ1-5,TRBD1,NA,TRBV24-1,CATQGEDRARHF
16,TRBJ2-3,TRBD2,many,TRBV9,CASSLPSGGSLDTQYF
14,TRBJ2-7,NA,many,TRBV7-2,CASSSFDSSYEQYF